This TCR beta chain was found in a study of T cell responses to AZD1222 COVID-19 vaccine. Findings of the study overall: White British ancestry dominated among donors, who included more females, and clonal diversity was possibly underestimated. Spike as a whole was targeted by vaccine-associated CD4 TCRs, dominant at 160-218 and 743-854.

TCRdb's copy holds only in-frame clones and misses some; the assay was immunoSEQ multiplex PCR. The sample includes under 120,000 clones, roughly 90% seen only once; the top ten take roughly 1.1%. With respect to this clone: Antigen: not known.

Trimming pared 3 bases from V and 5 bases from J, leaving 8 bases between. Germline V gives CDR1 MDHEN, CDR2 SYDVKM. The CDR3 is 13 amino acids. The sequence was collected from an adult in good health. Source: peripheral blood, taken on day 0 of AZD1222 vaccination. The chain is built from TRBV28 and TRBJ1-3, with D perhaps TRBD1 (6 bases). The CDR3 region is CASSFGQRNTIYF. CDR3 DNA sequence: TGTGCCAGCAGTTTTGGACAGAGAAACACCATATATTTT.